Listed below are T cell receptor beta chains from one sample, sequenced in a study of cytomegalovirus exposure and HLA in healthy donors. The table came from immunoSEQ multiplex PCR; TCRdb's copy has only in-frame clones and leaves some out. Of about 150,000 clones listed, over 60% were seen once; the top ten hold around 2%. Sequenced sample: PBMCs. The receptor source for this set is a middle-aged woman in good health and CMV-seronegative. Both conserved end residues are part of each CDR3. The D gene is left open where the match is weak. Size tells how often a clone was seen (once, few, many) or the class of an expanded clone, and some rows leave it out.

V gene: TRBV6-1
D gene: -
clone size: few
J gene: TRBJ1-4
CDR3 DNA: TGTGCCAGCAGTGGCGCGGGAGGGGAAAAACTGTTTTTT
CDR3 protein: CASSGAGGEKLFF

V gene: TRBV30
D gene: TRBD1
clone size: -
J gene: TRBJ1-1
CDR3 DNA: TGTGCCTGGAAACGGGACAGGGGGCGAAGGAACACTGAAGCTTTCTTT
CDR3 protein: CAWKRDRGRRNTEAFF

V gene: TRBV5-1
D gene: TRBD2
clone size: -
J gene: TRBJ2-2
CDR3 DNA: TGCGCCAGCAGCTTGCTAGCGGGCACCGGGGAGCTGTTTTTT
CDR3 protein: CASSLLAGTGELFF

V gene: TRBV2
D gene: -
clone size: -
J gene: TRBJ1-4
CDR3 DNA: TGTGCCAGTGCGGGGTCCCTTAATGAAAAACTGTTTTTT
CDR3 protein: CASAGSLNEKLFF

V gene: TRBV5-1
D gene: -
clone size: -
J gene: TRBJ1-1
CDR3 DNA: TGCGCCAGCCAATCGAACACTGAAGCTTTCTTT
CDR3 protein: CASQSNTEAFF

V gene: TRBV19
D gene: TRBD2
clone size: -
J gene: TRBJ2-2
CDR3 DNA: TGTGCCAGTAGTCGTCTAGCGGGGGCCACCGGGGAGCTGTTTTTT
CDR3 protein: CASSRLAGATGELFF

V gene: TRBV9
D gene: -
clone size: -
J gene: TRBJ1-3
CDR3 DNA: TGTGCCAGCAGCGTAGATAGCCCAGGAGGTGGAAACACCATATATTTT
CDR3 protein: CASSVDSPGGGNTIYF

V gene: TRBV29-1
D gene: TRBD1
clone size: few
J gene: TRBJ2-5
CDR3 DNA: TGCAGCGTGGAGACAGGGGAAGAGACCCAGTACTTC
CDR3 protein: CSVETGEETQYF

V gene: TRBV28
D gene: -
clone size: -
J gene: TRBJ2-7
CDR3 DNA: TGTGCCAGCAGTTTCGAAGTTCCAGGGTCCTACGAGCAGTACTTC
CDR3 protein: CASSFEVPGSYEQYF

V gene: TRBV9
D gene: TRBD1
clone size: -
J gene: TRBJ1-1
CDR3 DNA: TGTGCCAGCAGCCCCACCCTAAGACAGGGGCGCTTCATGAACACTGAAGCTTTCTTT
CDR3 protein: CASSPTLRQGRFMNTEAFF

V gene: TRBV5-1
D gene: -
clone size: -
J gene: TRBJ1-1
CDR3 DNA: TGCGCCAGCAGCTTGGGGGCAGGGAACACTGAAGCTTTCTTT
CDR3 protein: CASSLGAGNTEAFF

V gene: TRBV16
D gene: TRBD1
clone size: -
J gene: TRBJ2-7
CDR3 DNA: TGTGCCAGCAGCCACTCCGGGACAGATGGGGAGCAGTACTTC
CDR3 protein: CASSHSGTDGEQYF

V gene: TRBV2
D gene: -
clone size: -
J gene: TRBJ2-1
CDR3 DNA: TGTGCCAGCAGTGCTCTGGTTGAGGAGTTCTTC
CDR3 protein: CASSALVEEFF

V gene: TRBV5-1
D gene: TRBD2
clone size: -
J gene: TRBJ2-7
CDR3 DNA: TGCGCCAGCAGTTCGACTAGCGGGAGGGACGAGCAGTACTTC
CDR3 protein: CASSSTSGRDEQYF

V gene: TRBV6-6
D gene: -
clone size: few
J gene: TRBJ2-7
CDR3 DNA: TGTGCCGCCCGGAGGAAAAGCTCCTACGAGCAGTACTTC
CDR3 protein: CAARRKSSYEQYF

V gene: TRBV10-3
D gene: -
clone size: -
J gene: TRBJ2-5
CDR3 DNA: TGTGCCATCAGCGTTGACCAAGAGACCCAGTACTTC
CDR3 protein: CAISVDQETQYF